A selection of T cell receptor beta chains follows, all from one sample in a study of post-analysis software for immune sequencing data. TCRdb re-analysed the PCR reads in MiXCR, keeping a single row per CDR3 protein. Here the sample spans fewer than 700,000 distinct CDR3 sequences, around 47% being singletons. The sample consisted of blood. The receptors originated from a girl aged 5 to 17 with multiple sclerosis. Both conserved end residues are part of each CDR3. D genes are given only for firm matches. A clone size is listed for some rows: how often the clone was seen (once, few, many), or a class if it is expanded.

CDR3 DNA	CDR3 protein	D gene	clone size	V gene	CDR3 length	J gene
TGTGCCAGCAGCTTAGTAGTGGGGGGGAGGCACTCGTATGGCTACACCTTC	CASSLVVGGRHSYGYTF	-	-	TRBV7-8	17	TRBJ1-2
TGTGCCAGCAGCCCAGGATATCTCCGCCGCGATGAGCAGTTCTTC	CASSPGYLRRDEQFF	-	few	TRBV3-1	15	TRBJ2-1
TGTGCCATCAGTGAGAGACAGGTTTGGTTCTTC	CAISERQVWFF	-	-	TRBV10-3	11	TRBJ2-1
TGCAGTGCTAGAGTAGGGACCGGAATAAAGGAGCAGTACTTC	CSARVGTGIKEQYF	-	-	TRBV20-1	14	TRBJ2-7
TGTGCCATCAGTGCCCGGACTAGCAGCAATGAGCAGTTCTTC	CAISARTSSNEQFF	TRBD2	few	TRBV10-3	14	TRBJ2-1
TGTGCCAGCAGCCTTCCCGGGGACAGGGACCTCTACGAGCAGTACTTC	CASSLPGDRDLYEQYF	TRBD1	few	TRBV6-6	16	TRBJ2-7
TGTGTCAGCAGGCAGGACAGGGGCTCGGCAGATACGCAGTATTTT	CVSRQDRGSADTQYF	TRBD1	-	TRBV12-3/TRBV12-4	15	TRBJ2-3
TGTGCCAGCAGTCCTAGACTAGCGGGAGTGGGGGCAGATACGCAGTATTTT	CASSPRLAGVGADTQYF	TRBD2	-	TRBV28	17	TRBJ2-3
TGTGCCAGCAGCTTAACGACAGGTTTAGAAGGCTACACCTTC	CASSLTTGLEGYTF	-	-	TRBV5-1	14	TRBJ1-2
TGCAGTGCTAGGATACAGGGGACGGAGACCCAGTACTTC	CSARIQGTETQYF	TRBD1	-	TRBV20-1	13	TRBJ2-5
TGTGCCAGCAGCCAAGATGCTCTGAGCTCTGGGGCCAACGTCCTGACTTTC	CASSQDALSSGANVLTF	-	-	TRBV4-2	17	TRBJ2-6
TGTGCCAGCAGCCGGGACTCGCCTGCGGAGACCCAGTACTTC	CASSRDSPAETQYF	-	few	TRBV6-2/TRBV6-3	14	TRBJ2-5
TGTGCCAGCAGTTTAGACCCCCCGGACACTGAAGCTTTCTTT	CASSLDPPDTEAFF	-	few	TRBV12-3/TRBV12-4	14	TRBJ1-1
TGTGCCAGCAGCGTAGAGGGCCGCCGGGGGCTTCGTGAGACCCAGTACTTC	CASSVEGRRGLRETQYF	-	few	TRBV7-9	17	TRBJ2-5
TGCGCCAGCAGTTTCTTAACAGGGTCTCCGAACACCGGGGAGCTGTTTTTT	CASSFLTGSPNTGELFF	-	-	TRBV5-1	17	TRBJ2-2
TGTGCCAGCAGCCCCAGACAGACCTATGGCTACACCTTC	CASSPRQTYGYTF	-	few	TRBV6-5	13	TRBJ1-2
TGTGCCAGCAGCTCAGTGGGACAGGGCTACGAGCAGTACTTC	CASSSVGQGYEQYF	TRBD1	-	TRBV5-4	14	TRBJ2-7
TGCGCCAGCAGCCATACCCGTCCCGGGAACACTGAAGCTTTCTTT	CASSHTRPGNTEAFF	-	few	TRBV4-1	15	TRBJ1-1
TGCAGTGCTGTACTCACAGGTGCCTATGGCTACACCTTC	CSAVLTGAYGYTF	-	few	TRBV20-1	13	TRBJ1-2
TGCAGTGCTAGAGAGGATGCCTACGAGCAGTACTTC	CSAREDAYEQYF	-	-	TRBV20-1	12	TRBJ2-7
TGCGCCAGCAGCTTGGATCCCACCAGGGACTTCACAGATACACAGTATTTT	CASSLDPTRDFTDTQYF	-	-	TRBV5-1	17	TRBJ2-3
TGCGCCAGCAGTGAGTCGAGGAGGAGCGGGAGTACGTACTTC	CASSESRRSGSTYF	TRBD2	-	TRBV10-2	14	TRBJ2-4